This T cell receptor beta chain stems from a study of shared clonotypes between healthy human individuals. Generated by immunoSEQ multiplex PCR, the TCRdb table keeps only in-frame clones and is missing some. The sample shows some 1 million clones, under 80% of them seen only once. The study's findings and limits: Estimated richness values were generally larger in naive subsets than in memory subsets.

In the case of this clone: Its antigen is unknown. The junction does not match germline at one end; this may be a read error. This CDR3 is also generated by other DNA sequences in the sample.

Memory CD4+ cells were the fraction left after CD45RA+ naive selection. The germline CDR1 and CDR2 sequences are LNHDA and SQIVND (reference sequence). The CDR3 covers 12 residues. The TCR originated in a man aged 18 to 30 in good health. Material: memory CD4+ T cells sorted from blood. Documented subset: CD45RA-negative fraction. The chain has TRBV19 and TRBJ1-5; no firm D call. CDR3 DNA sequence: TGTGCCAGTAGCATAGGGTTCGAGCCCCAGCATTTT. Protein sequence: CASSIGFEPQHF.